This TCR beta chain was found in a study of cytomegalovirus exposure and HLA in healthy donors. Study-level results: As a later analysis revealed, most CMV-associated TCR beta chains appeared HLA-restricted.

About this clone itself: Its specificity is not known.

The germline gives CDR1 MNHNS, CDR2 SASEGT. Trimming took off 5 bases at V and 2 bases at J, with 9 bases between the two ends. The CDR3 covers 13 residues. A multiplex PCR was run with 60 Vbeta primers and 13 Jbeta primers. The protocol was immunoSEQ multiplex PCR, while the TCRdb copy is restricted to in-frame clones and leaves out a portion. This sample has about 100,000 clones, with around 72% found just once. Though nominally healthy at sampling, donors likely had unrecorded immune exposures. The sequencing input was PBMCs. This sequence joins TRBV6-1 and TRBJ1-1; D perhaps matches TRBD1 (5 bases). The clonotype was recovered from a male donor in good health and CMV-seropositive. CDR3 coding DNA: TGTGCCAGCAGTTCAGGGTCCAACACTGAAGCTTTCTTT. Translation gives CASSSGSNTEAFF.